A single sample is the source of the 13 T cell receptor beta chains below, sequenced in a study of vaccination effects on CD4 cells after COVID-19. With the ViraFEST assay, the study expanded antigen-specific CD4+ T cells using viral peptide pools, then sequenced them. The culture ran for about 11 days, and then CD4+ T cells were isolated. Every participant took two doses of the BNT162b2 or mRNA-1273 vaccine. Their target antigens are unknown. TCRdb keeps only in-frame clones here, not all; method: immunoSEQ multiplex PCR. Seen here are tens of thousands of clones, almost 85% observed once, and the top ten hold about 1.6%. The source was CD4+ T cells from PBMCs cultured with HCoV-NL63 spike peptides, collected after COVID-19 vaccination. These receptors were taken from a human donor who received a COVID-19 vaccine. Some clones in this sample may be carry-over from other donors' samples.

This clone was counted between two and nine times. The rearrangement links TRBV27 to TRBJ2-5; no definite D call. CDR3 length equals 13 residues. Trimming left V 2 bases short and J 5 bases short, with 9 bases between. In germline, CDR1 is MNHEY, CDR2 SMNVEV (reference sequence). The CDR3 DNA reads TGTGCCAGCAGTTTAAGGCATACGGAGACCCAGTACTTC. Amino acid sequence: CASSLRHTETQYF.

The chain couples TRBV10-3 to TRBJ1-4, with a possible D match to TRBD1 (5 bases). Trimming shortened V by 0 bases and J by 7 bases, and 15 bases separated the two germline ends. CDR3 length equals 16 residues. The germline CDR1 and CDR2 sequences are ENHRY and SYGVKD. The CDR3 nucleotides read TGTGCCATCAGTGAGTCTTCCCGCGGGGCCCTTGAAAAACTGTTTTTT. Amino acid sequence: CAISESSRGALEKLFF.

The chain recombines TRBV6-2 or TRBV6-3 with TRBJ2-7; D is perhaps TRBD2 (5 bases). The length of the CDR3 is 14 residues. Germline CDR1 and CDR2: MNHEY and SVGEGT. The V gene lost 0 bases and the J gene lost 6 bases, with 12 bases spanning the gap. In DNA, the CDR3 is TGTGCCAGCAGTTACTCAAGAGGGCTAGGCGAGCAGTACGTC. Translated: CASSYSRGLGEQYV.

The chain employs TRBV12-5 and TRBJ2-2, with D unclear. The V end was cut by 6 bases, the J end by 3 bases, with 5 bases between. Per germline, CDR1 LGHNT and CDR2 FRNRAP. The CDR3 is 12 amino acids. The CDR3 loop reads CASGRDTGELFF. The CDR3 region has the DNA TGTGCTAGTGGCCGGGACACCGGGGAGCTGTTTTTT.

The chain employs TRBV5-1 and TRBJ2-1; TRBD1 is a possible D gene (5 bases). The CDR3 is 14 residues long. V was pared by 4 bases and J by 3 bases, with 11 bases between. The V gene's germline CDR1 is SGHRS and CDR2 YFSETQ. As DNA, the CDR3 is TGCGCCAGCAGCCCGCAGACAGACTACAATGAGCAGTTCTTC. Protein sequence: CASSPQTDYNEQFF.

The rearrangement joins TRBV9 to TRBJ1-1; the D gene is possibly TRBD1 (5 bases). CDR1 is SGDLS and CDR2 is YYNGEE in the germline V gene. V dropped 1 base and J dropped 1 base, with 5 bases sitting between them. The CDR3 runs 13 residues. The chain's CDR3 is CASSVQGNTEAFF. The CDR3 region has the DNA TGTGCCAGCAGCGTACAGGGGAACACTGAAGCTTTCTTT.

This clone has a single count. The chain couples TRBV15 to TRBJ1-2; the D is unclear. V gave up 6 bases and J gave up 5 bases, with 10 bases separating them. The CDR3 has 12 amino acids. Germline V gene sequence: CDR1 LNHNV, CDR2 YYDKDF (reference sequence). The CDR3 here is CATSEAGYGYTF. The CDR3, as DNA: TGTGCCACCAGTGAGGCAGGTTATGGCTACACCTTC. The full variable domain, completed using reference TRBV15 and TRBJ1-2, is DAMVIQNPRYQVTQFGKPVTLSCSQTLNHNVMYWYQQKSSQAPKLLFHYYDKDFNNEADTPDNFQSRRPNTSFCFLDIRSPGLGDTAMYLCATSEAGYGYTFGSGTRLTVV.

The gene calls are TRBV11-2 and TRBJ2-3; TRBD1 aligns across 7 bases. From germline, CDR1 is SGHAT and CDR2 FQNNGV. The CDR3 has 15 amino acids. Germline trimming cut 3 bases from V and 7 bases from J; bases unmatched to any gene: 10. The CDR3, as DNA: TGTGCCAGCAGCTTGGACAGGCCAAAAACCCATACGCAGTATTTT. Residues: CASSLDRPKTHTQYF.

This chain links TRBV6-5 with TRBJ1-2, with TRBD1 identical over 11 bases. The CDR3 is 15 amino acids. V trimming: 7 bases; J trimming: 7 bases; junction bases outside the gene matches: 11. Germline CDR1 is MNHEY and CDR2 is SVGAGI. CDR3 in DNA: TGTGCCAGCACCCTAGGTGGGACAGGGGGTTTTGGCTACACCTTC. Its translation is CASTLGGTGGFGYTF.

The J gene is TRBJ2-7, the V gene TRBV28; a weak D match, TRBD1 (6 bases). The CDR3 is 13 residues long. Germline values: CDR1 MDHEN, CDR2 SYDVKM. V lost 8 bases, J lost 2 bases, and 13 bases lay in between. CDR3 residues: CASGTGNPYEQYV. In nucleotides, the CDR3 is TGTGCCAGCGGTACAGGGAACCCCTACGAGCAGTACGTC.

The genes are TRBV2 and TRBJ1-4; D not certain. Deletions cut 8 bases from V and 8 bases from J, with 15 bases between. The germline V gene has CDR1 SNHLY and CDR2 FYNNEI. The CDR3 is made up of 13 amino acids. The CDR3 protein is CASRREQGEKLFF. As DNA, the CDR3 is TGTGCCAGCCGTCGGGAACAAGGGGAAAAACTGTTTTTT.

V and J are TRBV9 and TRBJ1-1; D might be TRBD1 (6 bases). V shed 0 bases and J shed 1 base, with 22 bases lying between them. In germline, CDR1 is SGDLS, CDR2 YYNGEE. This CDR3 region has 19 residues. DNA for the CDR3: TGTGCCAGCAGCGTAGCCTCGTCCAACCTCCGGGACAAGAACACTGAAGCTTTCTTT. Translated, it gives CASSVASSNLRDKNTEAFF.

The CDR3 region has the DNA TGTGCCAGCAGCCAAAATTTGGGGCAGTTCAATTCACCCCTCCACTTT. It codes for CASSQNLGQFNSPLHF. The chain links TRBV3-1 (or the pseudogene TRBV3-2) to TRBJ1-6; D is perhaps TRBD1 (5 bases). The CDR3 consists of 16 residues. V was clipped by 2 bases and J by 7 bases, with 15 bases between them. Germline-derived CDR1 and CDR2 are LGHDT and YNNKEL (reference sequence).